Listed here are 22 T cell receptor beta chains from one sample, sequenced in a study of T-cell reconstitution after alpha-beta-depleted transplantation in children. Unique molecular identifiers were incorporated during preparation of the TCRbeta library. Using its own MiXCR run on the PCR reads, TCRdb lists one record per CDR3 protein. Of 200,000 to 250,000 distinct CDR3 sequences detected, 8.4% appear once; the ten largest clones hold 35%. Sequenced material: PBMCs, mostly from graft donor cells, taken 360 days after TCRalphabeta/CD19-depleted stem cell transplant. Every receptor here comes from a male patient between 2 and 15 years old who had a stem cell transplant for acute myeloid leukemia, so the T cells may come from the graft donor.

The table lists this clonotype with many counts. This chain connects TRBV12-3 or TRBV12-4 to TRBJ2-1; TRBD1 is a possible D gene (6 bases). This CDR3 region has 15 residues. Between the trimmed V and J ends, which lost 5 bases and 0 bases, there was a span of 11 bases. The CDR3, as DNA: TGTGCCAGCAGTCCCGGGACACCCTCCTACAATGAGCAGTTCTTC. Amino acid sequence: CASSPGTPSYNEQFF.

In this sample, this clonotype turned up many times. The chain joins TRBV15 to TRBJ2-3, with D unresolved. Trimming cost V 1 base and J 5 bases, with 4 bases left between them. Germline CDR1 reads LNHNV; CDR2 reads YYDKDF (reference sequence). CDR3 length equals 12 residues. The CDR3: CATSRARDTQYF. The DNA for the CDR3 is TGTGCCACCAGCAGAGCCCGAGATACGCAGTATTTT.

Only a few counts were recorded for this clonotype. The CDR3 nucleotides read TGTGCCAGCAGCTTGGAAGGGGGGTCCGGTACGCAGTATTTT. This codes for CASSLEGGSGTQYF. The chain joins TRBV5-6 to TRBJ2-3; D could derive from TRBD1 or TRBD2 (6 bases each). CDR1 SGHDT and CDR2 YYEEEE come from the germline V gene. The CDR3 runs to 14 residues. Trimming left V 0 bases short and J 8 bases short, with 13 bases between.

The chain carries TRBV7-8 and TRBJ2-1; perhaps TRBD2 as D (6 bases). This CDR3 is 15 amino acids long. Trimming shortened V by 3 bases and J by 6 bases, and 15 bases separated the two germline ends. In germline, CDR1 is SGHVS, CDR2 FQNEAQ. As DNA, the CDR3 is TGTGCCAGCAGCTTGGGGGGAGCGCTCACCAATGAGCAGTTCTTC. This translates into CASSLGGALTNEQFF.

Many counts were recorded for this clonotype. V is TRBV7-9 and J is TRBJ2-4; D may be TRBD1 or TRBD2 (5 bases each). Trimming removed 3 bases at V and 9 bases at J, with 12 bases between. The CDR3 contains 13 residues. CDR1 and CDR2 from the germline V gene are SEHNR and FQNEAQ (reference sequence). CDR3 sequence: CASSLGDMVIQYF. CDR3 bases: TGTGCCAGCAGCTTGGGGGATATGGTCATTCAGTACTTC.

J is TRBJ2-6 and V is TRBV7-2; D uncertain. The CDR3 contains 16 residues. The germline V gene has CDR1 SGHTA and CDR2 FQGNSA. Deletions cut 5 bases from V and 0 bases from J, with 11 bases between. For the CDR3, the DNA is TGTGCCAGCAGCCCAGATGCCAGCTCTGGGGCCAACGTCCTGACTTTC. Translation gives CASSPDASSGANVLTF.

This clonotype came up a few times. This CDR3 is CASADWAGETQYF. In nucleotides, the CDR3 is TGTGCCAGCGCGGACTGGGCGGGAGAGACCCAGTACTTC. V usage is TRBV12-3 or TRBV12-4 and J usage is TRBJ2-5; the D gene is possibly TRBD2 (5 bases). The ends were cut back, 8 bases at V and 4 bases at J, with 14 bases in the middle. This CDR3 is built from 13 residues.

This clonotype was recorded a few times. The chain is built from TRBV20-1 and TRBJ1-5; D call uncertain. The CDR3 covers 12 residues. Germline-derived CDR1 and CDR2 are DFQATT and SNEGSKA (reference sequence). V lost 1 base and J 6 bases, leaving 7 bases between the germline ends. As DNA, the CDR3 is TGCAGTGCTAGAGCCGGAGGTCAGCCCCAGCATTTT. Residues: CSARAGGQPQHF.

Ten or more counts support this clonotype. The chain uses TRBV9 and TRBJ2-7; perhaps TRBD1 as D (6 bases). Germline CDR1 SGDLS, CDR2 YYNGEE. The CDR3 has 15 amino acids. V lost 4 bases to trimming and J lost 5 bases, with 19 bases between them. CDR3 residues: CASSLSSRDIDEQYF. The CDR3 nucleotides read TGTGCCAGCAGCCTAAGTAGCCGGGACATTGACGAGCAGTACTTC. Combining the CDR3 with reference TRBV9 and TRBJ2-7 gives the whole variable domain DSGVTQTPKHLITATGQRVTLRCSPRSGDLSVYWYQQSLDQGLQFLIQYYNGEERAKGNILERFSAQQFPDLHSELNLSSLELGDSALYFCASSLSSRDIDEQYFGPGTRLTVT.

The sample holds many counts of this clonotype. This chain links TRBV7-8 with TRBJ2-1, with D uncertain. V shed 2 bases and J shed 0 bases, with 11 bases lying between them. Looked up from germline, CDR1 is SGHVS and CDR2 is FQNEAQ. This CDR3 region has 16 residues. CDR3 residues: CASSLRESYSYNEQFF. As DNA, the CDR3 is TGTGCCAGCAGCTTACGAGAGTCATACTCCTACAATGAGCAGTTCTTC. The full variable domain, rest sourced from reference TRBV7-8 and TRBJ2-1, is GAGVSQSPRYKVAKRGQDVALRCDPISGHVSLFWYQQALGQGPEFLTYFQNEAQLDKSGLPSDRFFAERPEGSVSTLKIQRTQQEDSAVYLCASSLRESYSYNEQFFGPGTRLTVL.

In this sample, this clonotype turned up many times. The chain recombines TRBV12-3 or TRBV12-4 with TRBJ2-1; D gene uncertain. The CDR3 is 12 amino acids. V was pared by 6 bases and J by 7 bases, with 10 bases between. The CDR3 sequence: CASSPPGNEQFF. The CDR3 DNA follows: TGTGCCAGCAGCCCCCCCGGGAATGAGCAGTTCTTC.

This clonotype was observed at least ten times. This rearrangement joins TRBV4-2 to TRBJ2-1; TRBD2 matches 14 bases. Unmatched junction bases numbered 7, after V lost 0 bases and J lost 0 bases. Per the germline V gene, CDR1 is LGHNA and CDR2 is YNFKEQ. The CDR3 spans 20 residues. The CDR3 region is CASSQESGLAGGRSYNEQFF. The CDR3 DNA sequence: TGTGCCAGCAGCCAAGAATCTGGACTAGCGGGGGGCCGCTCCTACAATGAGCAGTTCTTC.

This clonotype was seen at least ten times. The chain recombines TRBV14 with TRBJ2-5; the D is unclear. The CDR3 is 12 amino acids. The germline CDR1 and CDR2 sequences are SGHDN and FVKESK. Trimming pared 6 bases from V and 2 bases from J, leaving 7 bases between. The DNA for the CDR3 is TGTGCCAGCAGTTTGACGCAAGAGACCCAGTACTTC. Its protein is CASSLTQETQYF.

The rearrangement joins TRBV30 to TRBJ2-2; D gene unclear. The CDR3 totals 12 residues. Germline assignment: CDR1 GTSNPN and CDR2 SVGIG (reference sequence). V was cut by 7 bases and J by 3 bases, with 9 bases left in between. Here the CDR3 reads CASPGYTGELFF. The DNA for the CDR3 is TGTGCCTCGCCCGGTTACACCGGGGAGCTGTTTTTT. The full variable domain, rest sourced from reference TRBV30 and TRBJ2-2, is SQTIHQWPATLVQPVGSPLSLECTVEGTSNPNLYWYRQAAGRGLQLLFYSVGIGQISSEVPQNLSASRPQDRQFILSSKKLLLSDSGFYLCASPGYTGELFFGEGSRLTVL.

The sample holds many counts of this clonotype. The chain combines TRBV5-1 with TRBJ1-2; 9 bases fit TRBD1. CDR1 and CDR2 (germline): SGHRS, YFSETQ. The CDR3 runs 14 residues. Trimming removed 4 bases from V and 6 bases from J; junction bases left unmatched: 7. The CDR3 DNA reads TGCGCCAGCAGCCCATCCCGGACAGGGGATGGCTACACCTTC. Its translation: CASSPSRTGDGYTF.

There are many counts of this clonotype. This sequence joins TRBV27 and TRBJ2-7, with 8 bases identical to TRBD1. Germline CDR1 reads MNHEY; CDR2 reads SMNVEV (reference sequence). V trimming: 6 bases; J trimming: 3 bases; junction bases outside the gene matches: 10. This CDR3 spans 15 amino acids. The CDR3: CASSFRDRLHYEQYF. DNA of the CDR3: TGTGCCAGCAGCTTCCGGGACAGGCTTCACTACGAGCAGTACTTC.

The CDR3 loop reads CATGTGDGNQPQHF. DNA for the CDR3: TGTGCCACCGGGACAGGGGATGGCAATCAGCCCCAGCATTTT. The chain recombines TRBV12-3 or TRBV12-4 with TRBJ1-5; 10 bases line up with TRBD1. This CDR3 is built from 14 residues. Trimming removed 10 bases from V and 2 bases from J; junction bases left unmatched: 5.

The CDR3 nucleotides read TGCAGCGTTGTGCTAGCAGGCTATGAGCAGTTCTTC. Its protein product is CSVVLAGYEQFF. This chain connects TRBV29-1 to TRBJ2-1, with D tentatively TRBD2 (5 bases). The germline V gene has CDR1 SQVTM and CDR2 ANQGSEA. The ends were cut back, 4 bases at V and 8 bases at J, with 12 bases in the middle. The CDR3 is 12 amino acids.

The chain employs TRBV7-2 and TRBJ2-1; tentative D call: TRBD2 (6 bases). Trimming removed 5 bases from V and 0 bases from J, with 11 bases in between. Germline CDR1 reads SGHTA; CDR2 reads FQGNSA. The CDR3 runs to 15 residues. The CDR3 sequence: CASSGGTLSYNEQFF. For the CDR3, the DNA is TGTGCCAGCAGCGGAGGGACTCTCTCCTACAATGAGCAGTTCTTC.

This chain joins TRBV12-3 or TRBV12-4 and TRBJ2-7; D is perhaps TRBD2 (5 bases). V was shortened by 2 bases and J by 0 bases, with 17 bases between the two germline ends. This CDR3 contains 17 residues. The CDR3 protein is CASSLLAFRRGSYEQYF. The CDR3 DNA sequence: TGTGCCAGCAGTTTATTGGCGTTTCGACGGGGCTCCTACGAGCAGTACTTC.

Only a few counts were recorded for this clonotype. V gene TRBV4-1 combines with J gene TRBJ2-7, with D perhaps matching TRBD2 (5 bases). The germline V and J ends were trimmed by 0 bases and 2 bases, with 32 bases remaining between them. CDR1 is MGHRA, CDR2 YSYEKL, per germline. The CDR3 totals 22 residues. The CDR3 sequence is CASSQDGVGVGPELLFPYEQYF. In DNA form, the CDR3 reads TGCGCCAGCAGCCAAGATGGCGTCGGGGTTGGACCCGAATTGCTGTTTCCCTACGAGCAGTACTTC.

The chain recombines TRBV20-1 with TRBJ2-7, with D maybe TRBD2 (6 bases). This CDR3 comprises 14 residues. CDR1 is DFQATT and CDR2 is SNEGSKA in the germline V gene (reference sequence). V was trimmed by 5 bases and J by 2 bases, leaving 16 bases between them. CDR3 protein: CSAYPGLGTYEQYF. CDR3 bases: TGCAGTGCTTATCCGGGACTGGGAACCTACGAGCAGTACTTC.